These 32 T cell receptor beta chains share one sample of origin, sequenced in a study (dated by TCRdb to the mid-2010s). The library was made by RT-PCR. Sequenced using an Illumina MiSeq. TCRdb trimmed the raw reads at Q25, called clones with MiXCR and kept productive beta chains. A single entry per CDR3 protein holds the most common genes and DNA from its merged rows. The sample table holds around 700,000 distinct CDR3 sequences, of which around 14% were seen once. The leading ten clones occupy 3.6% of the sample. The material sequenced was memory CD4+ T cells from blood. All receptors derive from a female donor in good health, serving as a healthy control.

This clonotype was detected a few times. The chain is built from TRBV28 and TRBJ2-1; D is unresolved. The ends were cut back, 7 bases at V and 1 base at J, with 11 bases in the middle. The CDR3 has 14 amino acids. Germline loops: CDR1 MDHEN, CDR2 SYDVKM. CDR3 sequence: CASTLGVSYNEQFF. Here the CDR3 DNA reads TGTGCCAGCACCCTTGGGGTTTCCTACAATGAGCAGTTCTTC.

The chain employs TRBV27 and TRBJ2-1; 12 bases match TRBD1. This CDR3 region has 14 residues. Germline CDR1 is MNHEY and CDR2 is SMNVEV (reference sequence). V trimming: 8 bases; J trimming: 8 bases; junction bases outside the gene matches: 7. DNA of the CDR3: TGTGCCAGCCGTTGGGGACAGGGGGCATATGAGCAGTTCTTC. It encodes CASRWGQGAYEQFF.

Turning to this clonotype: A much bigger clone sits one base away, suggesting this may be a read error. CDR3 nucleotides: TGCGCCAGCAGCTTCCTAGCGGGAGGTTTCGAGCTGTACTTC. Amino acid sequence: CASSFLAGGFELYF. V is TRBV5-1 and J is TRBJ2-7; TRBD2 matches 11 bases. Germline CDR1 SGHRS, CDR2 YFSETQ. The CDR3 is 14 amino acids.

This clonotype was detected a few times. This rearrangement joins TRBV5-5 to TRBJ1-2, with 7 bases that match TRBD1. Germline lookup yields CDR1 SGHKS and CDR2 YYEKEE (reference sequence). After removal of 1 base from V and 1 base from J, the junction contained 7 bases not matched to a gene. The CDR3 consists of 16 residues. The CDR3 loop is CASSLKGTEYNYGYTF. The DNA of the CDR3 is TGTGCCAGCAGCTTGAAAGGGACAGAATATAACTATGGCTACACCTTC.

This clonotype turned up a few times. The chain has TRBV2 and TRBJ2-3; 7 bases are a match to TRBD1. The CDR3 contains 14 residues. The germline CDR1 and CDR2 sequences are SNHLY and FYNNEI. Trimming took 8 bases from V and 4 from J; bases not matched to a gene: 9. CDR3 region: CASARDSTSDTQYF. The CDR3 DNA follows: TGTGCCAGCGCCAGGGACAGCACCTCAGATACGCAGTATTTT.

The chain employs TRBV7-7 and TRBJ2-3; D uncertain. Germline CDR1 SSHAT, CDR2 FNYEAQ (reference sequence). Trimming left V 5 bases short and J 1 base short, with 7 bases between. This CDR3 spans 13 amino acids. The DNA of the CDR3 is TGTGCCAGCAGCGAGACACGCACAGATACGCAGTATTTT. Its protein product is CASSETRTDTQYF.

The table lists this clonotype with many counts. The chain employs TRBV4-2 and TRBJ1-1; D is unclear. This CDR3 spans 15 amino acids. Per the germline V gene, CDR1 is LGHNA and CDR2 is YNFKEQ. V lost 0 bases and J 0 bases, leaving 8 bases between the germline ends. DNA for the CDR3: TGTGCCAGCAGCCAAGAGGCACAGCTGAACACTGAAGCTTTCTTT. This sequence encodes CASSQEAQLNTEAFF.

This clonotype was counted ten times or more. The chain has TRBV4-3 and TRBJ2-5; D perhaps matches TRBD1 (6 bases). The germline V gene encodes CDR1 LGHNA and CDR2 YSLEER. CDR3 length equals 14 residues. V was clipped by 0 bases and J by 5 bases, with 10 bases between them. As DNA, the CDR3 is TGCGCCAGCAGCCAAGATTGGACAGTGGAGACCCAGTACTTC. The encoded protein is CASSQDWTVETQYF.

The rearrangement links TRBV18 to TRBJ1-1, with D possibly matching TRBD1 (6 bases). Germline V gives CDR1 KGHSH, CDR2 LQKENI. The V and J ends lost 3 bases and 6 bases respectively, with 14 bases between them. The CDR3 has 14 residues. CDR3 sequence reads: CASSPSRGFAEAFF. The CDR3, as DNA: TGTGCCAGCTCACCCTCCAGGGGATTCGCTGAAGCTTTCTTT.

This clonotype was detected a few times. This chain connects TRBV20-1 to TRBJ1-1; 7 bases align to TRBD1. Germline-derived CDR1 and CDR2 are DFQATT and SNEGSKA (reference sequence). The CDR3 has 14 residues. V lost 5 bases to trimming and J lost 4 bases; unmatched junction nucleotides: 10. The CDR3 here is CSAHRTGVSTEAFF. The CDR3 coding sequence is TGCAGTGCTCACAGGACAGGCGTGAGCACTGAAGCTTTCTTT.

At least ten counts were recorded for this clonotype. V and J are TRBV29-1 and TRBJ1-2; possibly TRBD1 for D (6 bases). The ends were cut back, 5 bases at V and 2 bases at J, with 21 bases in the middle. This CDR3 region has 16 residues. The germline gives CDR1 SQVTM, CDR2 ANQGSEA. The CDR3, as DNA: TGCAGCGTTCGGACAGACGAACCACCTGTAAACTATGGCTACACCTTC. Amino acids: CSVRTDEPPVNYGYTF.

This clonotype showed up just a few times. The chain uses TRBV20-1 and TRBJ2-5, with D tentatively TRBD2 (6 bases). The ends were cut back, 5 bases at V and 7 bases at J, with 14 bases in the middle. This CDR3 has 12 amino acids. CDR1 is DFQATT, CDR2 SNEGSKA, per germline (reference sequence). The CDR3 is CSAPTDGGTQYF. Written as DNA, the CDR3 is TGCAGTGCTCCCACGGACGGGGGGACCCAGTACTTC.

This clonotype is a singleton in its sample. This chain joins TRBV11-3 and TRBJ2-2, with 7 bases aligning to TRBD2. The germline gives CDR1 SGHNT, CDR2 YENEEA. CDR3 length: 13 amino acids. With 6 bases clipped from V and 4 bases from J, the junction kept 2 bases outside the gene matches. The chain's CDR3 is CASRSGGTGELFF. The CDR3 DNA reads as TGTGCCAGCAGATCGGGGGGCACCGGGGAGCTGTTTTTT.

This chain joins TRBV6-5 and TRBJ1-1; a possible D gene is TRBD1 (5 bases). CDR3 length equals 18 residues. The V end was cut by 0 bases, the J end by 7 bases, with 24 bases between. CDR1 is MNHEY and CDR2 is SVGAGI in the germline V gene. CDR3 region: CASSYSRMGFREGLEAFF. The CDR3 DNA reads TGTGCCAGCAGTTACTCGAGGATGGGATTCAGAGAGGGGCTTGAAGCTTTCTTT.

This CDR3 reads CSARLPGQRTYEQYF. The CDR3 DNA reads TGCAGTGCTAGACTTCCGGGACAGAGAACCTACGAGCAGTACTTC. The V gene is TRBV20-1, the J gene TRBJ2-7, with 7 bases lining up with TRBD1. Germline trimming cut 2 bases from V and 2 bases from J; bases unmatched to any gene: 9. The CDR3 sequence is 15 residues long. Germline values: CDR1 DFQATT, CDR2 SNEGSKA (reference sequence).

This clonotype has just a few counts. The gene calls are TRBV2 and TRBJ1-5; D uncertain. The CDR3 consists of 13 residues. V lost 7 bases, J lost 9 bases, and 16 bases lay in between. Germline values: CDR1 SNHLY, CDR2 FYNNEI. CDR3 in amino acids: CASMLGRVSPQHF. In DNA, the CDR3 is TGTGCCAGCATGCTCGGACGGGTATCGCCCCAGCATTTT.

This clonotype was counted only a few times. The chain combines TRBV6-5 with TRBJ1-5; maybe TRBD1 (5 bases). This CDR3 comprises 15 residues. With 3 bases removed from V and 7 bases from J, the gap between germline ends came to 16 bases. From germline, CDR1 is MNHEY and CDR2 SVGAGI. CDR3 bases: TGTGCCAGCAGTTATCAGGGCAGGGACGACCAGCCCCAGCATTTT. Amino acids: CASSYQGRDDQPQHF.

This clonotype was seen a handful of times. The chain carries TRBV7-2 and TRBJ2-7, with TRBD2 identical over 8 bases. Germline V CDR1 and CDR2: SGHTA, FQGNSA. This CDR3 comprises 17 residues. Trimming at V came to 7 bases and at J to 4 bases, leaving 18 bases not matched to a gene. CDR3 sequence: CASTPGGGRAGGYEQYF. The CDR3 DNA is TGTGCCAGCACCCCCGGGGGTGGACGCGCGGGAGGTTACGAGCAGTACTTC.

This clonotype was seen more than once but under ten times. The rearrangement links TRBV30 to TRBJ2-7, with 15 bases identical to TRBD2. Germline-derived CDR1 and CDR2 are GTSNPN and SVGIG (reference sequence). With 5 bases clipped from V and 7 bases from J, the junction kept 9 bases outside the gene matches. CDR3 length equals 15 residues. The CDR3 DNA is TGTGCCTGGGCTCTCAAGGGACTAGCGGGGGGAGAGCAGTACTTC. Translation gives CAWALKGLAGGEQYF.

This clonotype was counted only a few times. The CDR3 region is CASSQGIEAFF. The CDR3 DNA reads as TGTGCCAGCAGTCAGGGAATTGAAGCTTTCTTT. This chain uses TRBV6-6 with TRBJ1-1, with D possibly being TRBD1 (5 bases). CDR3 length: 11 amino acids. The germline gives CDR1 MNHNY, CDR2 SVGAGI (reference sequence). Trimming removed 5 bases at V and 7 bases at J, with 8 bases between.

This clonotype has at least ten counts. This chain uses TRBV15 with TRBJ2-2; D is undetermined. Germline CDR1 and CDR2: LNHNV and YYDKDF (reference sequence). Trimming left V 0 bases short and J 5 bases short, with 10 bases between. CDR3 length: 15 residues. The CDR3 sequence is CATSRDTKGTGELFF. The CDR3 DNA follows: TGTGCCACCAGCAGAGATACTAAAGGAACCGGGGAGCTGTTTTTT.

The V call is TRBV9, the J call TRBJ2-3, with D perhaps matching TRBD2 (6 bases). This CDR3 has 14 residues. V lost 3 bases and J 5 bases, leaving 13 bases between the germline ends. Germline assignment: CDR1 SGDLS and CDR2 YYNGEE. The CDR3 region has the DNA TGTGCCAGCAGCGGACATACAGCGGGAGATACGCAGTATTTT. It encodes CASSGHTAGDTQYF.

This clonotype occurred many times. The chain uses TRBV10-3 and TRBJ2-2, with 9 bases identical to TRBD2. Germline CDR1 is ENHRY and CDR2 is SYGVKD. This CDR3 comprises 16 residues. The junction had 14 bases not matched to a gene; V was cut back by 7 bases and J by 8 bases. CDR3 bases: TGTGCCATCACCAAAGGAGTAGCGGGAGCTCGTGGGGAGCTGTTTTTT. It specifies CAITKGVAGARGELFF.

This chain joins TRBV5-6 and TRBJ2-7; D ambiguous. This CDR3 spans 14 amino acids. Trimming pared 3 bases from V and 2 bases from J, leaving 12 bases between. CDR1 is SGHDT, CDR2 YYEEEE, per germline. The CDR3 here is CASSSTVGTYEQYF. The CDR3 nucleotides read TGTGCCAGCAGCTCGACGGTCGGCACCTACGAGCAGTACTTC.

This clonotype has a handful of counts. The rearrangement links TRBV5-1 to TRBJ1-4; D is unresolved. This CDR3 comprises 13 residues. Per the germline V gene, CDR1 is SGHRS and CDR2 is YFSETQ. Trimming stripped 4 bases from V and 8 bases from J, with 12 bases between. CDR3 sequence reads: CASSLRAREKLFF. CDR3 sequence (DNA): TGCGCCAGCAGCCTCCGGGCCCGGGAAAAACTGTTTTTT. The full variable domain, in which reference TRBV5-1 and TRBJ1-4 provide the parts outside the CDR3, is KAGVTQTPRYLIKTRGQQVTLSCSPISGHRSVSWYQQTPGQGLQFLFEYFSETQRNKGNFPGRFSGRQFSNSRSEMNVSTLELGDSALYLCASSLRAREKLFFGSGTQLSVL.

In DNA form, the CDR3 reads TGCAGTATAGCGGACCGCTCCTACAATGAGCAGTTCTTC. Translation gives CSIADRSYNEQFF. The chain couples TRBV20-1 to TRBJ2-1, with D possibly being TRBD2 (6 bases). CDR3 size: 13 residues. Between the trimmed V and J ends, which lost 8 bases and 0 bases, there was a span of 11 bases. The germline V gene encodes CDR1 DFQATT and CDR2 SNEGSKA (reference sequence).

The gene calls are TRBV14 and TRBJ1-2; D is uncertain. The CDR3 runs 14 residues. The V end was cut by 3 bases, the J end by 4 bases, with 12 bases between. The germline V gene has CDR1 SGHDN and CDR2 FVKESK. The CDR3 sequence: CASSQRTGRYGYTF. CDR3 DNA sequence: TGTGCCAGCAGCCAGAGGACTGGGCGCTATGGCTACACCTTC.

A word on this clonotype: A read error may be the cause here, since a much bigger clone is one base away. The CDR3 does not end in the conserved phenylalanine or tryptophan, so this is likely a read error. J is TRBJ2-5 and V is TRBV29-1; the match to TRBD2 covers 14 bases. Trimming at V came to 4 bases and at J to 5 bases, leaving 9 bases not matched to a gene. CDR1 SQVTM and CDR2 ANQGSEA come from the germline V gene. The CDR3 sequence is 16 residues long. The CDR3 nucleotides are TGCAGCGTTGGGGCGGGGACTAGCGGGAGTGGTGAGACCCAGTACCTC. Protein product: CSVGAGTSGSGETQYL.

This clonotype was observed many times. This chain links TRBV6-5 with TRBJ2-6; a possible D gene is TRBD2 (6 bases). The CDR3 length is 17 residues. V was clipped by 0 bases and J by 0 bases, with 9 bases between them. Germline values: CDR1 MNHEY, CDR2 SVGAGI. The CDR3 coding sequence is TGTGCCAGCAGTTACTCAGGGAGGAGCTCTGGGGCCAACGTCCTGACTTTC. Its protein is CASSYSGRSSGANVLTF.

This clonotype was found a few times. V and J are TRBV6-5 and TRBJ1-2; D perhaps matches TRBD1 (5 bases). The germline gives CDR1 MNHEY, CDR2 SVGAGI. The CDR3 has 12 amino acids. Trimming shortened V by 2 bases and J by 12 bases, and 13 bases separated the two germline ends. The CDR3 bases are TGTGCCAGCAGTTACCAGGGTGGGGGAGACACCTTC. It translates to CASSYQGGGDTF.

This clonotype has at least ten counts. This chain uses TRBV6-5 with TRBJ2-1; D may be TRBD1 or TRBD2 (5 bases each). With 3 bases removed from V and 12 bases from J, the gap between germline ends came to 12 bases. Germline V gene lookup returns CDR1 MNHEY and CDR2 SVGAGI. The CDR3 sequence is 12 residues long. The CDR3 sequence is CASSYQGGGQFF. The CDR3 region has the DNA TGTGCCAGCAGTTATCAGGGTGGGGGGCAGTTCTTC.

The chain is built from TRBV12-3 or TRBV12-4 and TRBJ2-1; no reliable D call. The CDR3 runs 11 residues. V lost 5 bases and J lost 8, with 7 bases in between. This chain's CDR3 is CASSTHHEQFF. CDR3 bases: TGTGCCAGCAGTACACACCATGAGCAGTTCTTC.